These 10 T cell receptor beta chains share one sample of origin, sequenced in a study of blood T cell repertoires in COVID-19. Repertoires were generated with immunoSEQ multiplex PCR, while TCRdb's copy carries only in-frame clones and drops some. The sample shows under 20,000 clones, 91% of them seen only once. The specimen was peripheral blood. These receptors were obtained from a human donor in a cohort sampled during active COVID-19.

The gene calls are TRBV12-5 and TRBJ2-7; D is perhaps TRBD2 (7 bases). V was clipped by 1 base and J by 1 base, with 11 bases between them. The CDR3 runs to 15 residues. Germline V CDR1 and CDR2: LGHNT, FRNRAP. DNA of the CDR3: TGTGCTAGTGGTTTGGAAGGGGGGGGATCCTACGAGCAGTACTTC. This sequence encodes CASGLEGGGSYEQYF.

The rearrangement joins TRBV3-1 (or the pseudogene TRBV3-2) to TRBJ1-6; no reliable D call. The CDR3 sequence is 15 residues long. The V and J ends lost 6 bases and 3 bases respectively, with 12 bases between them. From germline, CDR1 is LGHDT and CDR2 YNNKEL (reference sequence). The CDR3 DNA sequence: TGTGCCAGCAGACCCGGGGTGGGCTATAATTCACCCCTCCACTTT. Encoded protein: CASRPGVGYNSPLHF.

The chain uses TRBV7-9 and TRBJ1-1, with D uncertain. With 5 bases removed from V and 1 base from J, the gap between germline ends came to 11 bases. The CDR3 sequence is 14 residues long. CDR1 is SEHNR and CDR2 is FQNEAQ in the germline V gene (reference sequence). The CDR3 loop is CASSLGAENTEAFF. The CDR3 nucleotides read TGTGCCAGCAGCCTAGGTGCAGAGAACACTGAAGCTTTCTTT.

This clone was observed once. This chain joins TRBV5-8 and TRBJ1-3; D not certain. CDR3 length equals 16 residues. From germline, CDR1 is SGHTS and CDR2 YDEGEE. Trimming cost V 2 bases and J 0 bases, with 12 bases left between them. The DNA of the CDR3 is TGTGCCAGCAGCTTCCTCTTGCGGGGCTCTGGAAACACCATATATTTT. Translation gives CASSFLLRGSGNTIYF. Based on the CDR3 plus reference TRBV5-8 and TRBJ1-3, the full variable domain is EAGVTQSPTHLIKTRGQQATLRCSPISGHTSVYWYQQALGLGLQFLLWYDEGEERNRGNFPPRFSGRQFPNYSSELNVNALELEDSALYLCASSFLLRGSGNTIYFGEGSWLTVV.

The rearrangement uses TRBV10-3 and TRBJ2-1; no definite D call. The germline V and J ends were trimmed by 0 bases and 4 bases, with 16 bases remaining between them. CDR1 is ENHRY, CDR2 SYGVKD, per germline. The CDR3 sequence is 17 residues long. The CDR3 protein is CAISESLAEYPYNEQFF. CDR3 sequence (DNA): TGTGCCATCAGTGAGTCGTTGGCAGAATATCCTTACAATGAGCAGTTCTTC.

This sequence joins TRBV19 and TRBJ2-7, with D possibly matching TRBD1 (7 bases). The ends were cut back, 3 bases at V and 2 bases at J, with 11 bases in the middle. CDR1 and CDR2 from the germline V gene are LNHDA and SQIVND (reference sequence). This CDR3 region has 14 residues. CDR3 DNA sequence: TGTGCCAGTAGTATCCAGGGGGGAGCCTACGAGCAGTACTTC. Translation gives CASSIQGGAYEQYF.

The rearrangement joins TRBV19 to TRBJ1-3; unclear D gene. Per germline, CDR1 LNHDA and CDR2 SQIVND (reference sequence). This CDR3 has 17 amino acids. Deletions cut 8 bases from V and 4 bases from J, with 24 bases between. The CDR3 loop reads CASSVPRRAGGGNTIYF. DNA for the CDR3: TGTGCCAGTTCCGTCCCCCGCCGGGCGGGCGGAGGAAACACCATATATTTT.

The rearrangement links TRBV7-2 to TRBJ1-2, with a possible D match to TRBD1 (5 bases). This CDR3 has 19 residues. The germline gives CDR1 SGHTA, CDR2 FQGNSA. Trimming removed 0 bases from V and 8 bases from J, with 28 bases in between. DNA of the CDR3: TGTGCCAGCAGCTTAGCGAACCAGTACAGGCGCGAGACCTATGTGGGCTACACCTTC. It specifies CASSLANQYRRETYVGYTF.

The count of this clone is one. This chain joins TRBV7-3 and TRBJ2-3; TRBD2 matches 7 bases. Germline lookup yields CDR1 SGHTA and CDR2 FQGTGA. The CDR3 contains 15 residues. V gave up 3 bases and J gave up 6 bases; unmatched junction bases: 9. CDR3 in amino acids: CASSFRAGWGDTQYF. In DNA, the CDR3 is TGTGCCAGCAGCTTCCGAGCGGGATGGGGTGATACGCAGTATTTT. The full variable domain, rest sourced from reference TRBV7-3 and TRBJ2-3, is GAGVSQTPSNKVTEKGKYVELRCDPISGHTALYWYRQSLGQGPEFLIYFQGTGAADDSGLPNDRFFAVRPEGSVSTLKIQRTERGDSAVYLCASSFRAGWGDTQYFGPGTRLTVL.

This chain's CDR3 is CASSTGGANPGNTIYF. CDR3 in DNA: TGCGCCAGCAGTACAGGGGGCGCAAACCCTGGAAACACCATATATTTT. The genes are TRBV4-1 and TRBJ1-3; 9 positions agree with TRBD1. J gave up 2 bases and V 6 bases, and 8 bases lay outside the gene matches. Germline V CDR1 and CDR2: MGHRA, YSYEKL. The CDR3 extends over 16 amino acids.